Sequencing of this T cell receptor beta chain was carried out in a study of cytomegalovirus exposure and HLA in healthy donors (dated 2017 in TCRdb). For the study in its entirety: According to an earlier analysis of several hundred of the donors, about 180 million T cells yielded 117 million unique TCR beta sequences and more than 250 Gb of sequence data. To study patterns of TCR occurrence, a later analysis re-analyzed previously published TCR beta repertoires from around 700 donors and added high-resolution HLA genotyping. Roughly 5 DR-DQ haplotypes were handled as single units for association and clustering, since linkage in the cohort was strong. The study combined high-throughput TCR immunosequencing, statistical association of individual TCRs with disease status, and machine learning to predict cytomegalovirus infection status. Of the 350 to 450 genotyped donors, 81% were placed in the genetic ancestry cluster associated with self-reported Caucasian donors. About 300 gigabases of sequencing data and approximately 92 million unique TCR sequences made up an early release that covered around 640 HLA-typed donors. The study aimed to test whether cataloging public T cell receptors could reveal signatures of past pathogen exposure. All discovery cohort repertoires had been generated on a single sequencing platform. Donor age, sex, ethnicity and CMV serostatus were compiled alongside the repertoire data. The study used immunosequencing to profile the T cell repertoires of approximately 640 subjects and linked those repertoires to cytomegalovirus serostatus. To decide whether each TCR beta V gene segment behaved as functional or pseudogenic, an earlier analysis of fewer than 750 of the donors relied on high-throughput TCR beta sequencing. The number of donors typed differed by locus, with 629-630 for A, B, C, DRB1 and DQB1, over 500 for DQA1, 606 for DPA1, and over 400 for DPB1. Class I and class II HLA loci were covered by the typing at four-digit resolution. In addition to the first cohort of around 670 subjects, a separate validation cohort of under 150 different subjects was used. Rather than using new phenotypic data, the later analysis identified candidate immune exposures from TCR beta sequences and from how often those sequences occurred across donors. Among about 390 genotyped donors of the cohort, an average of approximately 240,000 unique TCR beta nucleotide sequences were sequenced per donor, roughly 18% of them non-productive. In a later genetic analysis, genome-wide SNP genotypes for about three fifths of the 666 donors were used, and that subset was treated as a discovery cohort. Beyond this particular receptor, the publication reports: A later analysis found that HLA-associated TCR beta chains were more clonally expanded and had lower generation probabilities than equally common non-associated chains. The authors suggested that the approach could potentially be extended to other disease states and immunological phenotypes. Only TCR beta chains were sequenced in this cohort, and the absence of alpha or paired-chain data limited detectable features. Because counts were too low, approximately 15 rarely observed V segments, including chromosome 9 orphons, were excluded from the earlier analysis of a few hundred of the donors. A few of the identified cytomegalovirus-associated TCR beta chains were confirmed in vitro to be specific for cytomegalovirus antigens. Cytomegalovirus status was reported to be diagnosed by the classifier with high specificity and sensitivity in both the original and validation cohorts. Because some donors lacked HLA typing at each locus, the association tests relied only on the typed subset. The study listed 150 to 200 TCR beta chains as associated with cytomegalovirus. In an earlier analysis of about 600 of the donors, most TCR beta V segments appeared in productive rearrangements about 87% or about 30% of the time, broadly matching IMGT annotations. In a later genetic analysis, a missense DCLRE1C variant was associated with V-gene and J-gene trimming of TCR beta chains, and the association was replicated in an independent cohort. Immune exposure information for the cohort was limited to CMV serostatus. Correlated functional status among segregating V segments might reflect linkage disequilibrium, but an unknown experimental factor could not be ruled out. According to a later analysis, parvovirus B19, influenza, CMV and Epstein-Barr virus appeared linked to several top co-occurrence clusters. In a later analysis, TCR association rates were found to vary across HLA loci, with the most associated TCRs seen for DRB1 alleles and the fewest for HLA-C alleles. Some IMGT-functional V segments, including TRBV6-2 and TRBV6-3, could not be distinguished by the 87-base-pair reads and were therefore excluded. A further reported finding was that TCR beta sequences accurately predicted the HLA-A and HLA-B alleles for most subjects in the first cohort. According to a later genetic analysis, donors in an Asian-associated ancestry cluster had fewer N-insertions in productive TCRs than the roughly 660-donor mean. When HLA alleles, especially DR and DQ, strongly co-occurred, attributing TCR associations to individual alleles was difficult. Across donors, most TCR sequences were observed very rarely, whereas some public TCRs were present in many individuals. At a false discovery rate of 0.05, a later analysis linked under 20,000 TCR beta sequences to specific HLA alleles. The presence/absence analyses assumed that sequencing depth was roughly uniform across donors, and that assumption may not be true. The sequencing pipeline was judged likely to have produced a cluster of highly shared sequence variants as a technical artifact. In a later analysis, most CMV-associated TCR beta chains were found to appear HLA-restricted, with HLA associations seemingly driven largely by CMV exposure.

As concerns this clone: Its antigen remains unidentified. No per-base quality is available; no much larger clone lies one base away.

The method behind the library was the immunoSEQ multiplex PCR assay. For the multiplex PCR, a mixture combining 60 forward primers for TCR Vbeta segments and 13 reverse primers for TCR Jbeta segments was used. The CDR3 region of rearranged TCR beta genes was amplified from genomic DNA by a multiplex PCR assay. The amplified TCR beta libraries were sequenced on the Illumina HiSeq System as 87-base-pair reads. The published analysis was carried out like this. Across the 700 or so repertoires, a later analysis counted about 81 million unique TCR beta chains, 9.5 million to 12 million of which were shared by at least two donors. Raw reads were error-corrected and collapsed into unique sequences by a nearest-neighbor algorithm in which closely related sequences were merged to remove PCR and sequencing errors. Alignment of CDR3 sequences to IMGT reference sequences was used to assign V, D and J gene segments. For a sequence to be retained, a match of at least six nucleotides to both a V gene segment and a J gene segment was required. A rearrangement counted as productive if the CDR3 had no stop codons and remained in frame with V and J, and every other rearrangement counted as non-productive. Following IMGT convention, CDR3 was defined as the stretch from the second conserved V-encoded cysteine to the conserved J-encoded phenylalanine. The earlier analysis of a few hundred of the donors excluded any sequence lacking an unambiguous match to a single V gene segment. An earlier analysis of some 500 of the donors classified V segments as functional when productive rearrangements were above 56.7% and as segregating when the standard deviation between donors was above 5%. To diagnose cytomegalovirus status from the catalog of TCR beta chain sequences, a statistical classification framework was built. In a later analysis, TCR nucleotide sequences were compared against IMGT/GENE-DB human TR gene sequences so that V and J genes could be assigned. In a later analysis, CDR3 sequences and most-parsimonious VDJ recombination scenarios were assigned using the TCRdist pipeline. A later analysis defined each TCR beta chain by its CDR3 amino acid sequence plus V-gene family, and excluded reads lacking a unique V-gene family. In a later analysis, 550 to 650 highly shared, low-generation-probability nucleotide sequences were removed to address suspected cross-contamination and a sequencing artifact. In a later analysis, a clonal expansion index for each public chain was calculated from normalized within-repertoire ranks of inferred template counts. Generation probabilities in a later analysis came from a VDJ recombination model fitted to out-of-frame rearrangements, and those results were checked against IGoR. In a later analysis, hypergeometric tests were used to score TCR-TCR, TCR-HLA and TCR-CMV co-occurrence, with a repertoire-size bias correction applied to TCR pairs. To estimate false discovery rates, a later analysis permuted the HLA or CMV assignments 20 times. In a later analysis, co-occurring TCRs were grouped with DBSCAN, and TCRdist sequence similarity was added when clustering was performed within HLA-allele-positive subsets. Repertoires with fewer than 30,000 or more than 120,000 public chains, plus five repertoires with anomalous nucleotide sharing, were excluded from co-occurrence clustering. This is the immuneACCESS table as TCRdb keeps it, with only in-frame sequences that have V and J called. A part of the clones is gone; compared with another copy, unresolved V genes explain less than half, and the rest is unexplained. V and J calls and clone size come straight from that table; D and trimming were deduced from the DNA. Across this sample there are around 110,000 clones, with about two thirds seen only once. The top ten hold approximately 8.6% of the sample.

Here V drops 4 bases and J drops 5 bases, and the junction holds 6 bases not matched to any gene. Taken from cysteine to phenylalanine, the CDR3 has 16 residues. Only the CDR3 part of the read is kept: 48 bases, read in frame from the first base. For CDR1 and CDR2, the germline V gene (reference sequence) lists SGHNT and YYREEE. In total, approximately 690 healthy bone marrow donors made up the cohort. At the time of sampling, all cohort members were nominally healthy, though unrecorded immune exposures were likely present. The donor tested CMV seropositive, placing the donor among the 250 to 350 seropositive members of the cohort. A peripheral blood sample was collected from each donor, and TCR beta sequencing was performed on peripheral blood mononuclear cells. The Qiagen DNeasy Blood Extraction Kit was used to extract genomic DNA from the blood cell samples.

The TCR was taken from a man younger than 45 in good health and CMV-seropositive. The sequencing input was PBMCs. The sequence links TRBV5-4 to TRBJ2-3; TRBD2 matches 14 bases in the middle. The bases read TGTGCCAGCAGCAAGACTAGCGGGAGGGCCGTAGATACGCAGTATTTT. Its translation reads: CASSKTSGRAVDTQYF.